This T cell receptor (beta chain) comes out of a study of blood T cell repertoires in COVID-19. About the study: The cDNA or gDNA used as material had been derived from T cells, B-cell-depleted T cells, or PBMCs.

Original methodology: For nucleated cells, counts were estimated from reference gene primer amplification. Sequencing used immunoSEQ multiplex PCR; TCRdb keeps in-frame clones, though not all of them. Clone size and the V and J calls come from that table; the DNA yielded D and trimming. The sample holds about 87,000 clones, around 86% seen once. V gave up 5 bases and J gave up 8 bases, with 9 bases separating them. The CDR3 is made up of 11 amino acids. The chain employs TRBV12-3 or TRBV12-4 and TRBJ1-1, with D tentatively TRBD1 (6 bases). This clonotype originated in a woman in her seventies with acute or convalescent COVID-19. Sample: peripheral blood. This CDR3 is CASSKDREAFF. The CDR3 DNA follows: TGTGCCAGCAGTAAAGACAGGGAAGCTTTCTTT.